This is a list of T cell receptor beta chains from one sample in a study of graft-versus-host responses after intestinal transplantation. Produced via immunoSEQ multiplex PCR; TCRdb's table is partial and in-frame only. Among 25,000 to 30,000 clones listed, 60% to 85% were seen once. The specimen comprised ileum tissue, sampled 98 days after intestinal transplantation. The receptors come from a human patient who received an intestinal transplant, so some T cells may come from the graft donor. Both conserved end residues are part of each CDR3. The order of the fields is V gene, J gene, clone size, D gene, CDR3 DNA, CDR3 protein. D genes are given only for firm matches. A row's size may be missing; if present it is once, few, many or a size class.

TRBV27,TRBJ1-2,.,.,TGTGCCAGCAGTTCCAGTGTTGCGGATGCCAACTATGGCTACACCTTC,CASSSSVADANYGYTF
TRBV2,TRBJ1-5,.,TRBD1,TGTGCCAGCGGAAAGACAGGGACCTTCAATCAGCCCCAGCATTTT,CASGKTGTFNQPQHF
TRBV5-1,TRBJ2-6,.,TRBD1,TGCGCCAGCAGCTTGTCTCGGACAGGGGTCCCTCCCATCTCTGGGGCCAACGTCCTGACTTTC,CASSLSRTGVPPISGANVLTF
TRBV7-9,TRBJ1-3,few,.,TGTGCCAGCAGCTTCATACAGGGATCGAACACCATATATTTT,CASSFIQGSNTIYF
TRBV6-5,TRBJ1-1,.,.,TGTGCCAGCAGTTACACTCTGAACACTGAAGCTTTCTTT,CASSYTLNTEAFF
TRBV7-9,TRBJ2-1,few,TRBD1,TGTGCCAGCAGCGAGGCCGGGACAGGGTACGTCGATGAGCAGTTCTTC,CASSEAGTGYVDEQFF
TRBV4-1,TRBJ2-1,.,TRBD1,TGCGCCAGCAGCCATGTTCCCTCGACAGGGGCAGAAAATGAGCAGTTCTTC,CASSHVPSTGAENEQFF
TRBV19,TRBJ2-7,.,.,TGTGCCAGTAGGACTAGCTTGGGGGCTAACGAGCAGTACTTC,CASRTSLGANEQYF
TRBV6-1,TRBJ1-5,.,.,TGTGCCAGCAGACTCGGACTAGGGCAACAGCCCCAGCATTTT,CASRLGLGQQPQHF
TRBV30,TRBJ1-4,.,.,TGTGCCTGGAGTTACGGACTGAATAATGAAAAACTGTTTTTT,CAWSYGLNNEKLFF
TRBV6-6,TRBJ1-1,.,TRBD1,TGTGCCAGCAGCCTCGAACAGGGGGGGAACACTGAAGCTTTCTTT,CASSLEQGGNTEAFF